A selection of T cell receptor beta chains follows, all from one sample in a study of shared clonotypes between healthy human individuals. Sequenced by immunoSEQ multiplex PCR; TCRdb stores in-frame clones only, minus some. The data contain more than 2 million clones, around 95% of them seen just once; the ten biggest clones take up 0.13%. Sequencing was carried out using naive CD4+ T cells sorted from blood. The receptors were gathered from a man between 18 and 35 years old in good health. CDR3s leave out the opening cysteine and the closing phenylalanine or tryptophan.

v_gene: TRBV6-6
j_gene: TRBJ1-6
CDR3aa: VSSFVRDSYAPLH

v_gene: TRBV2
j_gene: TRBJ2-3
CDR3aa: ATRDNTDTQY

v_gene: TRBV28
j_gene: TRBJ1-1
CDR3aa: ASSLSSWDREGTEAF

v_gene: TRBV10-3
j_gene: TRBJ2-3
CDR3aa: ATGDGGTDTQY

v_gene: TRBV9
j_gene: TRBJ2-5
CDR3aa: ASSVPGLAGAETQY

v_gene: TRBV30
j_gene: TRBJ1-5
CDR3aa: AWTPGPLPKQPQH

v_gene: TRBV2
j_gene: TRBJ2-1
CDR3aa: ASSLGQGSYNEQF

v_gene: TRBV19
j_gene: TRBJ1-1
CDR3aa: ASGTGRRSMNTEAF

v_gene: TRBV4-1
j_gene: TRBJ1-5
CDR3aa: ASSHADTNQPQH

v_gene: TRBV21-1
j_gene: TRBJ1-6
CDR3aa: ASSPGANSYNSPLH

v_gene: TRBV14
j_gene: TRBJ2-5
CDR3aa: ASSRGGETQY